Sequencing of this T cell receptor beta chain was carried out in a study of blood T cell repertoires in COVID-19. TCRdb keeps only in-frame clones here, not all; method: immunoSEQ multiplex PCR. The top ten hold 6.2% of the sample, which has more than 95,000 clones, more than 85% seen once. The CDR3 has 16 amino acids. Trimming cost V 4 bases and J 5 bases; bases outside gene matches: 12. Germline V lookup: CDR1 MDHEN, CDR2 SYDVKM. The TCR comes from a human donor in a cohort sampled during active COVID-19. The chain uses TRBV28 and TRBJ2-5, with 8 bases identical to TRBD1. Sequenced sample: peripheral blood. The CDR3 region has the DNA TGTGCCAGCAGTTCCGAGGGACAGGTGGTATGGGAGACCCAGTACTTC. It specifies CASSSEGQVVWETQYF.